Listed below are T cell receptor beta chains from one sample, sequenced in a study of Ad26.COV2.S vaccination and SARS-CoV-2 variants. Only in-frame clones appear in the TCRdb table, and some are missing; sequencing was by immunoSEQ multiplex PCR. The sample carries 510,000 or so clones, around 88% recorded once. This specimen consisted of peripheral blood, obtained in a trial of Ad26.COV2.S vaccine versus placebo. Receptor source: a person between 18 and 65 years old who received the Ad26.COV2.S COVID-19 vaccine or a placebo. Each CDR3 is given with its conserved first and last residue. D genes are given only for firm matches. Rows may omit the clone size; those that give it use once, few, many or a size class.

>-|TRBJ1-5|TRBV30|-
TGTGCCTGGAGTGTACAGGGAAGGGGGAATCAGCCCCAGCATTTT
CAWSVQGRGNQPQHF
>-|TRBJ2-1|TRBV5-6|once
TGTGCCAGCAGCTTGGAGGCTCGACTCACGGATGAGCAGTTCTTC
CASSLEARLTDEQFF
>TRBD1|TRBJ2-5|TRBV5-1|-
TGCGCCAGCAGCTTGACGCCAGGGGGCACGGAGACCCAGTACTTC
CASSLTPGGTETQYF
>-|TRBJ2-5|TRBV12-3/TRBV12-4|-
TGTGCCAGCAGTTTGTTCGAGGGGCAGACCCAGTACTTC
CASSLFEGQTQYF
>TRBD1|TRBJ2-6|TRBV7-2|once
TGTGCCAGCAGCACAAGACAGGGTGGCTCTGGGGCCAACGTCCTGACTTTC
CASSTRQGGSGANVLTF
>TRBD1|TRBJ1-4|TRBV6-5|many
TGTGCCAGCAGTTACCAGGGGGCGACGGGTGAAAAACTGTTTTTT
CASSYQGATGEKLFF
>-|TRBJ1-6|TRBV30|once
TGTGCCTGGAGTGGGGAATATAATTCACCCCTCCACTTT
CAWSGEYNSPLHF
>-|TRBJ1-5|TRBV5-8|-
TGTGCCAGCAGCTTGGTTGGCTTTTTGGGCAGGGGATCACAGCCCCAGCATTTT
CASSLVGFLGRGSQPQHF
>-|TRBJ2-7|TRBV15|-
TGTGCCACCAGCAGGGCGGTTCGGGCCGAGCAGTACTTC
CATSRAVRAEQYF
>-|TRBJ2-5|TRBV7-2|-
TGTGCCAGCAGCCGGACAGTGCAAGAGACCCAGTACTTC
CASSRTVQETQYF
>-|TRBJ2-1|TRBV4-3|-
TGCGCCAGCAGCCAAGCAACTAGAAGTGAGCAGTTCTTC
CASSQATRSEQFF
>-|TRBJ2-5|TRBV7-8|-
TGTGCCAGCAGCCGAGGGGGAGAGACCCAGTACTTC
CASSRGGETQYF
>TRBD1|TRBJ1-5|TRBV30|once
TGTGCCTGGAGTGAGCTAGGGACAGGATATCAGCCCCAGCATTTT
CAWSELGTGYQPQHF
>-|TRBJ2-5|TRBV6-5|-
TGTGCCAGCAGTAGGAATGGGGGCAAAGAGACCCAGTACTTC
CASSRNGGKETQYF
>-|TRBJ2-3|TRBV5-8|-
TGTGCCAGCAGCCCCCCTAGCACAGATACGCAGTATTTT
CASSPPSTDTQYF
>-|TRBJ2-1|TRBV6-5|-
TGTGCCAGCAGTTACCTAATTGGCACAGAGCAGTTCTTC
CASSYLIGTEQFF
>-|TRBJ2-7|TRBV6-4|-
TGTGCCAGCAGGGAACCCTGCCCGGGGGATTACTACGAGCAGTACTTC
CASREPCPGDYYEQYF
>-|TRBJ1-2|TRBV5-1|-
TGCGCCAGCAGCCCGGAGGGCAGGGTGAATGGCTACACCTTC
CASSPEGRVNGYTF
>-|TRBJ1-1|TRBV2|-
TGTGCCAGCAGGGCTTACAGGAACACTGAAGCTTTCTTT
CASRAYRNTEAFF
>TRBD2|TRBJ2-3|TRBV28|once
TGTGCCAGCAGTCTTGCGGGAGTCCTCACAGATACGCAGTATTTT
CASSLAGVLTDTQYF
>-|TRBJ2-2|TRBV5-4|-
TGTGCCAGCAGCGACCCTGGGACTTTTGGCTCTGACACCGGGGAGCTGTTTTTT
CASSDPGTFGSDTGELFF
>-|TRBJ2-5|TRBV15|-
TGTGCCACCCAGCGGCTCAAAGAGACCCAGTACTTC
CATQRLKETQYF
>-|TRBJ1-2|TRBV29-1|few
TGCAGCGTTGCAGAAAGCTATGGCTACACCTTC
CSVAESYGYTF
>TRBD2|TRBJ2-1|TRBV2|-
TGTGCCAGCTGTTCCACACTAGCGGAGGGCAATGAGCAGTTCTTC
CASCSTLAEGNEQFF
>-|TRBJ1-1|TRBV7-3|-
TGTGCCAGCAGCTTACAGGGATCCTTTAGGGCTTTCTTT
CASSLQGSFRAFF
>-|TRBJ2-5|TRBV18|-
TGTGCCAGCTCACCACTCGGGGAGACCCAGTACTTC
CASSPLGETQYF
>TRBD1|TRBJ1-3|TRBV6-5|-
TGTGCCAGCAGGGTCGACAGGGTCGGAAACACCATATATTTT
CASRVDRVGNTIYF
>-|TRBJ1-2|TRBV19|-
TGTGCCAGTAGTATGGAAGGGAGGATCTACACCTTC
CASSMEGRIYTF
>-|TRBJ1-3|TRBV9|-
TGTGCCAGCAGCCTAGATATGAGGCCGTCTCACTCTGGAAACACCATATATTTT
CASSLDMRPSHSGNTIYF
>-|TRBJ1-2|TRBV28|once
TGTGCCAGCAGTTTAAATCAGGGTATAGTGACTAACTATGGCTACACCTTC
CASSLNQGIVTNYGYTF
>TRBD1|TRBJ1-3|TRBV30|-
TGTGCCTGGCTCCCCGTGGGTAGTTTCAGGGGGCCGGCTGGAAACACCATATATTTT
CAWLPVGSFRGPAGNTIYF
>TRBD2|TRBJ2-7|TRBV19|-
TGTGCCAGTAGTGCCGTAGGACTAGCGGTCCGCGAGCAGTACTTC
CASSAVGLAVREQYF
>-|TRBJ2-5|TRBV10-2|-
TGCGCCAGCAGGGACATCAACCAAGAGACCCAGTACTTC
CASRDINQETQYF
>-|TRBJ2-5|TRBV18|-
TGTGCCAGCTCACCGGAAGAGACCCAGTACTTC
CASSPEETQYF
>TRBD1|TRBJ1-2|TRBV7-2|-
TGTGCCAGCAGCTCCTCACAGGGGCACTATGGCTACACCTTC
CASSSSQGHYGYTF
>-|TRBJ2-7|TRBV7-2|-
TGTGCCAGCAGCTTAGAACCGGGGGTCTACGAGCAGTACTTC
CASSLEPGVYEQYF
>TRBD1|TRBJ1-3|TRBV7-8|-
TGTGCCAGCAGCTCGGCCGCAGGGGGGAACTTAGGAAGTATATATTTT
CASSSAAGGNLGSIYF
>TRBD2|TRBJ2-7|TRBV15|-
TGTGCCACCAGCGGAATTAGCGGGATTAGTTACGAGCAGTACTTC
CATSGISGISYEQYF
>TRBD1|TRBJ1-2|TRBV11-2|-
TGTGCCAGCAGCTTAGCGGCCGGCAGGGGGACATATGGCTACACCTTC
CASSLAAGRGTYGYTF
>-|TRBJ1-1|TRBV7-2|-
TGTGCCAGCAGCGCCTCCGGGAACACTGAAGCTTTCTTT
CASSASGNTEAFF
>-|TRBJ1-3|TRBV5-1|few
TGCGCCAGCAGCCGTGGGGGGGCTGGAAACACCATATATTTT
CASSRGGAGNTIYF
>-|TRBJ1-3|TRBV18|-
TGTGCCAGCTCACGGACAGCCTTCTCTGGAAACACCATATATTTT
CASSRTAFSGNTIYF
>TRBD1|TRBJ2-7|TRBV5-1|once
TGCGCCAGCAGCCCGGCGGACAGGGGATACGAGCAGTACTTC
CASSPADRGYEQYF
>-|TRBJ2-1|TRBV27|-
TGTGCCAGCAGTCTGGGGAATGAGCAGTTCTTC
CASSLGNEQFF
>-|TRBJ2-5|TRBV6-2/TRBV6-3|few
TGTGCCAGCAGTTTGATTATGGAGACCCAGTACTTC
CASSLIMETQYF
>-|TRBJ1-5|TRBV28|-
TGTGCCAGCCATGCCCCGGGGTATCAGCCCCAGCATTTT
CASHAPGYQPQHF